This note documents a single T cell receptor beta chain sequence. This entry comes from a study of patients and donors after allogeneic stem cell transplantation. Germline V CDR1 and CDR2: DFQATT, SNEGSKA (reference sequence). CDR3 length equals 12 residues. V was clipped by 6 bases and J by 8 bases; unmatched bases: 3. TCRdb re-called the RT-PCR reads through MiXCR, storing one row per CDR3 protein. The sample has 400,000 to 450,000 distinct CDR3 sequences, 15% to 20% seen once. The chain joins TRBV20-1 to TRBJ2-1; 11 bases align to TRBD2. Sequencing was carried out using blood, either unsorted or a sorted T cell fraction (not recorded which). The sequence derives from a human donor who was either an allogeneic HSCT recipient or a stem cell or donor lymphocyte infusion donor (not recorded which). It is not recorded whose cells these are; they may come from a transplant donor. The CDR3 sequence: CSASTSGDEQFF. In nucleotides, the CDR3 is TGCAGTGCCTCGACTAGCGGGGATGAGCAGTTCTTC.